Here is one TCR beta chain with its context. The source of the sample is a study of blood T cell repertoires in COVID-19. Study summary: Samples came from the United States, Italy and Spain, spanning acute and convalescent COVID-19.

Germline V gene sequence: CDR1 SGHAT, CDR2 FQNNGV. The J segment lost 4 bases and the V segment lost 6 bases, leaving 8 bases of the junction unmatched. This CDR3 is built from 15 residues. TCRdb's copy holds only in-frame clones and misses some; the assay was immunoSEQ multiplex PCR. In the table there are about 230,000 clones, 87% of which are singletons. This clonotype was sampled from a woman aged 18-30 years who had recovered from COVID-19. Sequenced input: peripheral blood. This chain uses TRBV11-2 with TRBJ2-7, with 11 positions matching TRBD2. CDR3 amino acids: CASSALAGGPYEQYF. DNA for the CDR3: TGTGCCAGCAGTGCTTTAGCGGGAGGGCCTTACGAGCAGTACTTC.